The 20 T cell receptor beta chains given below trace back to one sample, sequenced in a study of CD8+CD57+ T cells in acquired aplastic anemia. The template used for profiling TCR beta VDJ and CDR3 was genomic DNA. TCRdb recomputed calls from the reads with MiXCR, one row per CDR3 protein. Counted here are about 110,000 distinct CDR3 sequences, approximately 48% occurring once; the ten biggest clones make up approximately 32%. Sequencing used sorted CD4+, CD8+, or CD8+CD57+ T cells (not recorded which) from PBMCs. All receptors come from a human donor in good health, serving as a control.

This chain joins TRBV10-3 and TRBJ1-3, with a tentative D call TRBD1 (5 bases). V lost 5 bases, J lost 4 bases, and 18 bases lay in between. The CDR3 extends over 16 amino acids. Germline V gives CDR1 ENHRY, CDR2 SYGVKD. The CDR3 coding sequence is TGTGCCATCAGTAGGGGCTCACGGGGATCAGGAAACACCATATATTTT. Translation: CAISRGSRGSGNTIYF.

The chain carries TRBV6-1 and TRBJ2-7; 10 bases fit TRBD1. The CDR3 contains 17 residues. The V gene's germline CDR1 is MNHNS and CDR2 SASEGT. V trimming: 5 bases; J trimming: 3 bases; junction bases outside the gene matches: 13. CDR3 bases: TGTGCCAGCAGTCCATCAAGCAGGGGACAGGGGTTCTACGAGCAGTACTTC. It encodes CASSPSSRGQGFYEQYF.

The chain recombines TRBV12-3 or TRBV12-4 with TRBJ1-1; TRBD1 agrees at 9 bases. V lost 6 bases, J lost 7 bases, and 6 bases stayed unmatched. The CDR3 loop spans 13 amino acids. The CDR3 bases are TGTGCCAGCAGCCCTGGGGGACAGGGTGAAGCTTTCTTT. Amino acids: CASSPGGQGEAFF.

Comment on this clonotype: This sequence may be a read error, since a much larger clone differs from it by one base. This CDR3 is missing its conserved last phenylalanine or tryptophan, likely due to a read error. The chain employs TRBV12-3 or TRBV12-4 and TRBJ2-2, with D perhaps matching TRBD2 (6 bases). The CDR3 has 12 residues. The V gene lost 10 bases and the J gene lost 4 bases, with 10 bases spanning the gap. The CDR3 nucleotides read TGTGCCATCATGGAGGGCACCGGGGAGCTGTTTCTT. It codes for CAIMEGTGELFL.

This clonotype was counted many times. The CDR3 spells CANSIWGAYGYTF. The CDR3, as DNA: TGTGCCAACAGTATTTGGGGGGCTTATGGCTACACCTTC. This rearrangement joins TRBV5-6 to TRBJ1-2; perhaps TRBD1 as D (6 bases). The CDR3 is 13 residues long. Germline loops: CDR1 SGHDT, CDR2 YYEEEE. V was shortened by 9 bases and J by 5 bases, with 17 bases between the two germline ends.

This clonotype was seen ten or more times. V and J are TRBV4-1 and TRBJ2-7, with D perhaps matching TRBD1 (5 bases). The ends were cut back, 0 bases at V and 0 bases at J, with 12 bases in the middle. The V gene's germline CDR1 is MGHRA and CDR2 YSYEKL. The CDR3 has 16 residues. The CDR3 DNA follows: TGCGCCAGCAGCCAAGAAAGGGGCCCAGGCTCCTACGAGCAGTACTTC. Protein product: CASSQERGPGSYEQYF.

The J gene is TRBJ2-5, the V gene TRBV24-1; a possible D gene is TRBD1 (7 bases). Germline V gives CDR1 KGHDR, CDR2 SFDVKD. V lost 5 bases, J lost 2 bases, and 11 bases lay in between. The CDR3 spans 14 residues. The DNA for the CDR3 is TGTGCCACCAGTGTTTCAGGGGGGCAAGAGACCCAGTACTTC. It codes for CATSVSGGQETQYF.

This clonotype was counted ten times or more. This sequence joins TRBV19 and TRBJ1-1, with D possibly being TRBD1 (5 bases). The CDR3 loop spans 16 amino acids. CDR1 and CDR2 from the germline V gene are LNHDA and SQIVND (reference sequence). V was shortened by 5 bases and J by 6 bases, with 22 bases between the two germline ends. The CDR3 nucleotides are TGTGCCAGTAGTCTTGGCTGGGTTCAGGGCGAAGCTGAAGCTTTCTTT. As protein: CASSLGWVQGEAEAFF.

Many counts were recorded for this clonotype. The genes are TRBV29-1 and TRBJ2-6, with D uncertain. Germline CDR1 reads SQVTM; CDR2 reads ANQGSEA. V shed 3 bases and J shed 4 bases, with 10 bases lying between them. There are 14 residues in the CDR3. CDR3 coding DNA: TGCAGCGTTGAGGAGTATGCAGGGGCCAACGTCCTGACTTTC. This encodes CSVEEYAGANVLTF.

Here the CDR3 DNA reads TGTGCCAGCAGTGAAGTGACAGGTGCTCTCTACGAGCAGTACTTC. This translates into CASSEVTGALYEQYF. The chain uses TRBV25-1 and TRBJ2-7, with D possibly TRBD1 on 6 matching bases. The CDR3 has 15 residues. V was shortened by 2 bases and J by 3 bases, with 14 bases between the two germline ends. The germline gives CDR1 MGHDK, CDR2 SYGVNS.

A few counts support this clonotype. This sequence may be a read error, since a much larger clone differs from it by one base. The genes are TRBV20-1 and TRBJ2-5; tentatively, D is TRBD1 or TRBD2 (5 bases each). V was cut by 5 bases and J by 5 bases, with 18 bases left in between. CDR3 length: 14 residues. Germline loops: CDR1 DFQATT, CDR2 SNEGSKA (reference sequence). CDR3 in DNA: TGCAGTGCTGGAGCCCGGGGCCCTGGCGAGACCCAGTACTTC. Its translation: CSAGARGPGETQYF.

The chain has TRBV10-3 and TRBJ2-7; D uncertain. V lost 0 bases and J lost 5, with 8 bases in between. This CDR3 region has 13 residues. Germline V gives CDR1 ENHRY, CDR2 SYGVKD. The CDR3 nucleotides are TGTGCCATCAGTGAGTCCCCCAAGGACGAGCAGTACTTC. Translation gives CAISESPKDEQYF.

This clonotype was counted ten times or more. V is TRBV12-3 or TRBV12-4 and J is TRBJ2-7; 7 bases agree with TRBD1. This CDR3 region has 15 residues. V shed 5 bases, J shed 0 bases, and the junction held 7 bases outside the gene matches. The CDR3 reads CASSQAGDSSYEQYF. DNA of the CDR3: TGTGCCAGCAGTCAGGCCGGGGACAGCTCCTACGAGCAGTACTTC.

Comment on this clonotype: This sequence may be a read error, since a much larger clone differs from it by one base. The V gene is TRBV3-1, the J gene TRBJ2-7; D is perhaps TRBD2 (6 bases). Deletions cut 4 bases from V and 4 bases from J, with 11 bases between. The germline gives CDR1 LGHDT, CDR2 YNNKEL (reference sequence). CDR3 length: 13 residues. The CDR3 DNA reads as TGTGCCAGCAGCCGGGACTTGGGTTACGAGCAGTACTTC. Encoded protein: CASSRDLGYEQYF.

This clonotype was seen repeatedly, ten times or more. This sequence joins TRBV12-3 or TRBV12-4 and TRBJ2-6, with 7 nucleotides matching TRBD2. V was clipped by 6 bases and J by 2 bases; unmatched bases: 7. The CDR3 is made up of 16 amino acids. The CDR3 loop reads CASRPARGAGANVLTF. CDR3 DNA sequence: TGTGCCAGCAGACCCGCTCGGGGGGCTGGGGCCAACGTCCTGACTTTC.

The chain links TRBV6-5 to TRBJ1-1, with TRBD1 matching over 10 bases. CDR1 is MNHEY, CDR2 SVGAGI, per germline. The CDR3 runs 16 residues. The V gene end was trimmed by 4 bases and the J gene end by 0 bases; junction bases not matched to a gene: 5. The CDR3 bases are TGTGCCAGCAGTTTCGGGACAGGGGCCCTGAACACTGAAGCTTTCTTT. Translated, it gives CASSFGTGALNTEAFF.

This clonotype was counted between two and nine times. The genes are TRBV25-1 and TRBJ2-3; D unclear. This CDR3 has 12 residues. Deletions cut 7 bases from V and 2 bases from J, with 7 bases between. CDR1 and CDR2 (germline): MGHDK, SYGVNS. In DNA, the CDR3 is TGTGCCAGCAAGACGACCACAGATACGCAGTATTTT. Protein product: CASKTTTDTQYF.

Concerning this clonotype: The junction and the germline gene differ at one end; a read error may be behind it. V and J are TRBV5-1 and TRBJ1-6; 7 bases agree with TRBD1. Germline V gives CDR1 SGHRS, CDR2 YFSETQ. CDR3 length: 14 residues. As DNA, the CDR3 is TGCGCCAGCGCCGCGGGGACAGCCAATTCACCCCTCCGCTTT. Translating it yields CASAAGTANSPLRF. Drawing the rest from reference TRBV5-1 and TRBJ1-6, the complete variable domain is KAGVTQTPRYLIKTRGQQVTLSCSPISGHRSVSWYQQTPGQGLQFLFEYFSETQRNKGNFPGRFSGRQFSNSRSEMNVSTLELGDSALYLCASAAGTANSPLRFGNGTRLTVT.

This clonotype occurred many times. This chain links TRBV4-3 with TRBJ1-2; D may be TRBD1 (5 bases). The CDR3 has 15 residues. The V gene's germline CDR1 is LGHNA and CDR2 YSLEER. Trimming took 0 bases from V and 3 from J, leaving 11 bases between them. The CDR3 reads CASSQDGAGHYGYTF. The CDR3 DNA reads as TGCGCCAGCAGCCAAGATGGGGCAGGCCACTATGGCTACACCTTC.

A single count supports this clonotype. CDR3 sequence: CASRLGANNSPLHF. CDR3 nucleotide sequence: TGTGCCAGTAGATTGGGCGCGAATAATTCACCCCTCCACTTT. The rearrangement links TRBV19 to TRBJ1-6, with D uncertain. Trimming removed 6 bases at V and 5 bases at J, with 11 bases between. In germline, CDR1 is LNHDA, CDR2 SQIVND (reference sequence). The CDR3 has 14 residues.